This is a list of T cell receptor beta chains from one sample in a study of neurological immune-mediated disorders. One entry per CDR3 protein, called by TCRdb with MiXCR from the 5' RACE reads. The sample holds tens of thousands of distinct CDR3 sequences, 10% seen once. The source material was PBMCs. The receptors were sampled from a man aged 40-49 years in good health. Both conserved end residues are part of each CDR3. D genes are given only for firm matches. For some rows the clone size is stated as once, few or many, or as a class when expanded; others skip it.

TGTGCCAGCAGCACCCTACAGGGTTCCCAGTACTTC	CASSTLQGSQYF	TRBV7-2	TRBJ2-7	-	many
TGTGCCAGCAGCACCCCCCGGGATAGCGGGAGTTGGTACAATGAGCAGTTCTTC	CASSTPRDSGSWYNEQFF	TRBV9	TRBJ2-1	TRBD2	many
TGTGCCAGCAGTTATCCTACGGGACAGAACACCGGGGAGCTGTTTTTT	CASSYPTGQNTGELFF	TRBV5-6	TRBJ2-2	-	many
TGCGCCAGCAGCTTGAATCACAGGGGTCAGAACACTGAAGCTTTCTTT	CASSLNHRGQNTEAFF	TRBV5-1	TRBJ1-1	TRBD1	many
TGCGCCAGCAGCTTGGCTCAGACCTCTGGAAACACCATATATTTT	CASSLAQTSGNTIYF	TRBV5-1	TRBJ1-3	-	-
TGTGCCAGCAGTTTAGGGGTCAGGGTAGCGGGAGGGCATCTCTACGAGCAGTACTTC	CASSLGVRVAGGHLYEQYF	TRBV28	TRBJ2-7	TRBD2	many
TGTGCCACCAGTGATCCCAAGTTGTCGGACACCACCTTTAATACACCGTGCACTGAAGCTTTCTTT	CATSDPKLSDTTFNTPCTEAFF	TRBV24-1	TRBJ1-1	-	-
TGTGCCAGCAGCTCGGGTTATACGCAGTATTTT	CASSSGYTQYF	TRBV7-3	TRBJ2-3	-	many
TGTGCCAGCAGCTTGTCTACGGCGGGGGGGGAGTATGAGCAGTTCTTC	CASSLSTAGGEYEQFF	TRBV5-6	TRBJ2-1	TRBD2	-
TGTGCCAGCAGTTACTCTGTGGGTTCCGGGAACTACGAGCAGTACTTC	CASSYSVGSGNYEQYF	TRBV6-5	TRBJ2-7	-	many
TGTGCCAGCAGTCACGCCAAGGGACAATCCGATCAGTACTTC	CASSHAKGQSDQYF	TRBV28	TRBJ2-7	-	-
TGCGCCAGCAGCTTGCAGGGACAGGGCACCGGGGAGCTGTTTTTT	CASSLQGQGTGELFF	TRBV5-1	TRBJ2-2	TRBD1	many
TGTGCCAGCAGCCAAACTCAACAATTACAGTACTTC	CASSQTQQLQYF	TRBV16	TRBJ2-4	-	many
TGTGCCAGCAGCTTAGGGCTTGAAGCTTTCTTT	CASSLGLEAFF	TRBV11-2	TRBJ1-1	-	many
TGTGCCAGCAGCCAAAGGAGAAATGAGCAGTTCTTC	CASSQRRNEQFF	TRBV3-1	TRBJ2-1	-	many
TGCGCCAGCAGCCCCAGACTAGCGGGGGTGTATCTGAATACGCAGTATTTT	CASSPRLAGVYLNTQYF	TRBV5-1	TRBJ2-3	TRBD2	many
TGCAGTGCTAGAGAACCCCTCCGGGGGGGCCACATTCAGTACTTC	CSAREPLRGGHIQYF	TRBV20-1	TRBJ2-4	TRBD2	many
TGTGCCAGCAGTCCCCCCGACACCCGAACCTCTGGAAACACCATATATTTT	CASSPPDTRTSGNTIYF	TRBV12-3/TRBV12-4	TRBJ1-3	-	many
TGTGCCAGCAGCTTGGATCAGGGGGGTAACTATGGCTACACCTTC	CASSLDQGGNYGYTF	TRBV5-5	TRBJ1-2	TRBD1	many
TGCGCCAGCAGGGGACTAGCGGGTAACAATGAGCAGTTCTTC	CASRGLAGNNEQFF	TRBV5-1	TRBJ2-1	TRBD2	few
TGTGCCAGCAGCTTAGGCTCTAGCGGGAGGTACAATGAGCAGTTCTTC	CASSLGSSGRYNEQFF	TRBV7-6	TRBJ2-1	TRBD2	many
TGCAGCGTTGAAGATATCGCGGGGGGGCGATACGAGCAGTACTTC	CSVEDIAGGRYEQYF	TRBV29-1	TRBJ2-7	TRBD2	many
TGTGCCAGCAGCTTACTAATTACAGATACGCAGTATTTT	CASSLLITDTQYF	TRBV7-9	TRBJ2-3	-	many
TGCAGTGCTAGTGGGATAGCGGTGAGCTCCTACAATGAGCAGTTCTTC	CSASGIAVSSYNEQFF	TRBV20-1	TRBJ2-1	-	many
TGTGCCAGCAGGCCAGCCGGGGGAAAGGGCTATGGCTACACCTTC	CASRPAGGKGYGYTF	TRBV7-8	TRBJ1-2	-	many
TGTGCCATTGGAAGAGGGGATGGCAATCAGCCCCAGCATTTT	CAIGRGDGNQPQHF	TRBV24-1	TRBJ1-5	-	many
TGCAGCGTTGAGGGGACAGGGGAACTAGCCCCTCGGGGGACCCAAGAGACCCAGTACTTC	CSVEGTGELAPRGTQETQYF	TRBV29-1	TRBJ2-5	TRBD1	many
TGTGCCAGCTCACCAAGACTAGCGGGATCGTTCTACGAGCAGTACTTC	CASSPRLAGSFYEQYF	TRBV18	TRBJ2-7	TRBD2	many
TGCAGTGCGGCAACTAGCGCGAGTTTCTACGAGCAGTACTTC	CSAATSASFYEQYF	TRBV20-1	TRBJ2-7	TRBD2	many
TGCAGTGCTAGAGAACCGGGGACCAATCAGCCCCAGCATTTT	CSAREPGTNQPQHF	TRBV20-1	TRBJ1-5	-	many
TGCAGTGCTAGAGGAAGACAGGGATGGCATGATGAGCAGTTCTTC	CSARGRQGWHDEQFF	TRBV20-1	TRBJ2-1	TRBD1	many
TGCGCCAGCAGCCCATATACAGGGGATAACACTGAAGCTTTCTTT	CASSPYTGDNTEAFF	TRBV5-1	TRBJ1-1	TRBD1	many
TGTGCCAGCAGTTTTGAGAGGGTTGGAAACACCATATATTTT	CASSFERVGNTIYF	TRBV12-3/TRBV12-4	TRBJ1-3	-	many
TGCGCCAGCAGCTCCCAGCTGAACACTGAAGCTTTCTTT	CASSSQLNTEAFF	TRBV5-1	TRBJ1-1	-	many
TGCAGTGCCCTTAACTACGAGCAGTACTTC	CSALNYEQYF	TRBV20-1	TRBJ2-7	-	many
TGTGCCAGCAGTTTTTCCGAGACAGGCTACGAGCAGTACTTC	CASSFSETGYEQYF	TRBV27	TRBJ2-7	-	many
TGTGCCAGCAGCACTACAGGGGGCGGCAAAAACATTCAGTACTTC	CASSTTGGGKNIQYF	TRBV11-2	TRBJ2-4	TRBD1	many
TGCAGTGCTACCCCGGGACATGGGGAATACGAGCAGTACTTC	CSATPGHGEYEQYF	TRBV20-1	TRBJ2-7	-	many
TGTGCCAGCAGGGTACTAGCGGGTTCGAACGAGCAGTACTTC	CASRVLAGSNEQYF	TRBV6-5	TRBJ2-7	TRBD2	-
TGTGCCAGTAGACCCGGGACTCTCGGTAATGAAAAACTGTTTTTT	CASRPGTLGNEKLFF	TRBV19	TRBJ1-4	-	-
TGTGCCACAGAAATTAGGGAGAGCAATCAGCCCCAGCATTTT	CATEIRESNQPQHF	TRBV28	TRBJ1-5	-	few
TGTGCCAGCAGTTACGGGCTAGCGGGAGGGTACACAGATACGCAGTATTTT	CASSYGLAGGYTDTQYF	TRBV6-5	TRBJ2-3	TRBD2	many
TGTGCCAGCAGCCCCCGGACAGATTTCTACCCTTCTAACACCGGGGAGCTGTTTTTT	CASSPRTDFYPSNTGELFF	TRBV3-1	TRBJ2-2	-	many
TGTGCCACCAGCAGAGATGACGAGGGCTACACCTTC	CATSRDDEGYTF	TRBV15	TRBJ1-2	-	many
TGTGCCAGTAGTATAAGGGGGAATGAAAACATTCAGTACTTC	CASSIRGNENIQYF	TRBV19	TRBJ2-4	-	many